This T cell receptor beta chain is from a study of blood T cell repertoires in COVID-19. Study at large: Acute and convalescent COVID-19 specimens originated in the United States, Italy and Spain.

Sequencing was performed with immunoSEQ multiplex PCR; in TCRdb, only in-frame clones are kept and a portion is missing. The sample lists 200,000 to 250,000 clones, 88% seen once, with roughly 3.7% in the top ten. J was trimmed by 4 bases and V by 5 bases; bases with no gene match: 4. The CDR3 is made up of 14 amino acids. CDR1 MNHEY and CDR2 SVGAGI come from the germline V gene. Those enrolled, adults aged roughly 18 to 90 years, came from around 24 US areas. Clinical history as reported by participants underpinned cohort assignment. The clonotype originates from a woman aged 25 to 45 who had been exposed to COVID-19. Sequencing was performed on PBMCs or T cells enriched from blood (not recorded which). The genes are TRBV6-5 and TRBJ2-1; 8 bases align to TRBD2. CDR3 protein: CASSRTSGYNEQFF. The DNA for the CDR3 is TGTGCCAGCAGTAGAACTAGCGGATACAATGAGCAGTTCTTC.